This TCR beta chain came from a study of monozygotic twins with inflammatory bowel disease (dated 2019 in TCRdb). For the study in its entirety: A total of approximately 28 monozygotic twin pairs were included in the full study, comprising nine German pairs (four IBD-concordant, five IBD-discordant) and 19 IBD-discordant Danish pairs. The search for disease-associated traits relied mainly on comparing, within discordant pairs, IBD patients with their genetically identical healthy co-twins. Each individual had, on average, about 151 000 unique TCRalpha sequences and 181 000 unique TCRbeta sequences available for analysis. What the authors observed across the whole study: IBD patients had lower TCRbeta repertoire diversity, measured by the inverse Simpson index, than their healthy co-twins. Because patients were on differing immunosuppressive treatments, the repertoires may have picked up extra background noise and inter-individual variability. Concordant and discordant twins showed no difference in repertoire similarity, possibly because of limited statistical power. No single strong signal or clonotype linked to IBD turned up in the results, so the idea that one exists was not supported. Different T cell subtypes could not be distinguished in the analysis. Compared with healthy twins, IBD patients had fewer clonotypes in common with other individuals, a difference most pronounced in patients showing signs of disease activity.

The CDR3 contains 14 residues, cysteine and phenylalanine counted. DNA was not recorded. CDR1 is given as LGHDT and CDR2 as YNNKEL, both from the germline V gene (reference sequence). Libraries were constructed by 5' RACE. The input for every TCR library was 3,500 to 4,000 ng of total RNA. cDNA was synthesized with SMARTScribe reverse transcriptase in eight separate reactions per sample. During cDNA synthesis, template switching introduced unique molecular identifiers that contained a 6-nucleotide sample barcode. TCRalpha and TCRbeta cDNA was amplified by two nested PCRs of approximately 17 and 9 cycles, with bead purification after each PCR. Before amplification, the cDNA was both treated with uracil DNA-glycosylase and purified with the QIAquick PCR purification kit. The second PCR added Illumina TruSeq-compatible adapters along with sample-specific barcodes. Library quality and concentration were checked on TapeStation and Qubit, and libraries were pooled at approximately 4.7 ng each. Pooled libraries were sequenced on an Illumina HiSeq2500 single-index Rapid Run with 2 x 100 bp reads and custom sequencing primers. Per the authors' processing: PCR and sequencing errors were corrected by UMI-based consensus assembly using MiGEC version 1.2.6. MiXCR version 2.1.1 was used to carry out V(D)J alignment, clonotype assembly and CDR3 extraction. Gene usage, clonotype sharing and MAIT/NKT TCR abundance were normalised by analysing the top 1000, 10 000 and 20 000 clonotypes per sample. Diversity was computed as the inverse Simpson index with the vegan R package after downsampling to 27 000 UMIs. Paired Mann-Whitney U tests were applied to discordant twin pairs, and Benjamini-Hochberg correction was used for multiple testing. TCRdb reprocessed the public reads and reports one entry per CDR3 protein sequence, without DNA. TCRdb assigned the V and J calls; the authors' analysis was not used. The record for this sample contains more than 300,000 distinct CDR3 sequences. The ten top clones hold approximately 5.9% of the sample.

From each donor, a 2.5 ml peripheral blood sample was drawn into PAXgene tubes and stored at -80 degrees C. Total RNA was isolated from whole blood with the PAXgene blood miRNA kit on an automated QIAcube, without T cell sorting. Deep TCRalpha and TCRbeta repertoire profiling with unique molecular barcoding was performed on peripheral blood of monozygotic twin pairs concordant or discordant for inflammatory bowel disease. For every twin pair, smoking habits were documented, and each individual was categorised as a current, former or never smoker. As concerns this clonotype: The antigen it recognizes is unknown.

The clonotype originates from a human donor with ulcerative colitis or Crohn's disease, or a healthy co-twin of an affected twin (not recorded which). The chain is assembled from TRBV3-1 and TRBJ2-3; TCRdb selects TRBD1, and the lack of DNA leaves this call unchecked. The material sequenced was blood. The CDR3 has the sequence CASSQLRGGSTQYF.